This note documents a single T cell receptor beta chain sequence. This sample was taken from a study of glioma-infiltrating T cells after dendritic cell vaccination. Noted time point: after dendritic cell vaccination, including at tumor progression/relapse. PBMC were collected before vaccination, two weeks after the third vaccination, and at progression. V shed 5 bases, J shed 3 bases, and the junction held 2 bases outside the gene matches. The V gene's germline CDR1 is ENHRY and CDR2 SYGVKD. This CDR3 region has 13 residues. Clones were sequenced by immunoSEQ multiplex PCR, and TCRdb holds only the in-frame ones, with some missing. The data hold tens of thousands of clones, with around four fifths observed a single time.

Sample: blood, taken after dendritic cell vaccination. This sequence originates from a human donor with glioblastoma. The chain recombines TRBV10-3 with TRBJ2-5; 8 positions agree with TRBD1. CDR3 in DNA: TGTGCCATCAGTACGGACAGGGAAGAGACCCAGTACTTC. Amino acid sequence: CAISTDREETQYF.